The 3 T cell receptor beta chains below were found in one sample sequenced in a study of CD8+CD57+ T cells in acquired aplastic anemia. All sequencing subjects had displayed CD8+CD57+ cell expansion on flow cytometry. Investigators profiled TCR beta VDJ and CDR3 from genomic DNA template. TCRdb redid the calling of the reads with MiXCR, one entry per CDR3 protein. The sample contains 210,000 or so distinct CDR3 sequences, about half of which appear only once. The sequenced sample consisted of sorted CD4+, CD8+, or CD8+CD57+ T cells (not recorded which) from PBMCs. The receptors here all came from a human donor with aplastic anemia.

This clonotype was recorded at least ten times. This chain joins TRBV3-1 and TRBJ1-2, with 7 bases lining up with TRBD1. The CDR3 is 13 amino acids. V dropped 10 bases and J dropped 7; count of bases not matched to a gene: 12. CDR1 is LGHDT and CDR2 is YNNKEL in the germline V gene (reference sequence). The CDR3 loop reads CATRSRGRSGYTF. The CDR3 DNA follows: TGTGCCACTCGGAGTAGGGGGCGATCTGGCTACACCTTC.

The chain couples TRBV15 to TRBJ2-1; possibly TRBD2 for D (7 bases). The length of the CDR3 is 16 residues. The V end lost 5 bases, the J end lost 1 base, and 15 bases lay between the germline ends. The germline CDR1 and CDR2 sequences are LNHNV and YYDKDF (reference sequence). CDR3 sequence (DNA): TGTGCCACCAGCCGTACCGGGGGGCCGTCCTACAATGAGCAGTTCTTC. It specifies CATSRTGGPSYNEQFF.

This clonotype was observed at least ten times. The CDR3 loop reads CASSLGQGAGNEQFF. Here the CDR3 DNA reads TGTGCCAGCAGTTTGGGACAGGGGGCCGGGAATGAGCAGTTCTTC. The V gene is TRBV12-3 or TRBV12-4, the J gene TRBJ2-1; 12 positions match TRBD1. This CDR3 has 15 amino acids. The junction had 4 bases not matched to a gene; V was cut back by 3 bases and J by 7 bases.